This TCR beta chain was sequenced during a study of T cells in Graves' hyperthyroidism and ophthalmopathy. Patients with uncontrolled infections, other autoimmune diseases, pregnancy or lactation were excluded. From RNA transcripts, TCR beta CDR3 regions were amplified. The HTBI primer set drove a first-round RT-PCR of the TCR CDR3. One entry per CDR3 protein results from TCRdb running MiXCR on the multiplex PCR reads. The sample holds about 500,000 distinct CDR3 sequences; about 16% are singletons and the top ten take around 28%. V shed 3 bases, J shed 0 bases, and the junction held 2 bases outside the gene matches. The CDR3 spans 14 residues. Germline values: CDR1 LNHNV, CDR2 YYDKDF (reference sequence).

The rearrangement links TRBV15 to TRBJ2-7, with TRBD1 identical over 7 bases. The sample comprised blood. The receptor was isolated from a woman aged 25 to 39 with Graves' ophthalmopathy. CDR3 sequence reads: CATSRTGNSYEQYF. The CDR3 bases are TGTGCCACCAGCAGGACAGGGAACTCCTACGAGCAGTACTTC.